Below are 26 T cell receptor beta chains sequenced from a single sample in a study of radiotherapy plus CTLA-4 blockade in lung cancer. TCRdb's copy holds only in-frame clones and misses some; the assay was immunoSEQ multiplex PCR. The top ten clones hold approximately 16% of a sample with around 70,000 clones, 60% to 80% of them seen once. The sequenced sample was peripheral blood, obtained from a patient treated with radiotherapy plus ipilimumab. These receptors originate from a human donor with non-small cell lung cancer whose response to radiotherapy plus ipilimumab could not be evaluated. Some clones in this sample may be carry-over from other donors' samples.

This clone has only one observation. The rearrangement links TRBV4-2 to TRBJ2-7; 7 bases map to TRBD1. With V trimmed by 0 bases and J by 3 bases, 14 bases remained unmatched. CDR3 length equals 18 residues. Germline V gene sequence: CDR1 LGHNA, CDR2 YNFKEQ. CDR3 nucleotides: TGTGCCAGCAGCCAAGATCTAAGGGCAACAGGGGTCGGCTACGAGCAGTACTTC. Translating it yields CASSQDLRATGVGYEQYF.

The J gene is TRBJ1-1, the V gene TRBV6-6, with a weak D call TRBD1 (6 bases). This CDR3 has 13 residues. The germline gives CDR1 MNHNY, CDR2 SVGAGI (reference sequence). V was clipped by 6 bases and J by 5 bases, with 13 bases between them. In DNA, the CDR3 is TGTGCCAGCAGGGAACAGGGTTGGACTGAAGCTTTCTTT. Protein: CASREQGWTEAFF.

This clone was seen a few times. The chain carries TRBV7-2 and TRBJ1-5; no firm D call. The CDR3 spans 14 residues. V was pared by 1 base and J by 6 bases, with 10 bases between. Per the germline V gene, CDR1 is SGHTA and CDR2 is FQGNSA. The CDR3 is CASSLEVSGQPQHF. In DNA form, the CDR3 reads TGTGCCAGCAGCTTAGAAGTATCGGGTCAGCCCCAGCATTTT.

The genes are TRBV2 and TRBJ1-5; no reliable D call. This CDR3 region has 13 residues. Germline lookup yields CDR1 SNHLY and CDR2 FYNNEI. The V and J ends lost 6 bases and 6 bases respectively, with 12 bases between them. The CDR3 nucleotides are TGTGCCAGCAGGGGCAGCTCGGTTCAGCCCCAGCATTTT. It specifies CASRGSSVQPQHF.

The V call is TRBV18, the J call TRBJ2-3, with D perhaps matching TRBD2 (5 bases). The ends were cut back, 6 bases at V and 1 base at J, with 17 bases in the middle. The CDR3 totals 16 residues. Per germline, CDR1 KGHSH and CDR2 LQKENI. The CDR3 DNA sequence: TGTGCCAGCTCTAAAAACCGTCTCGGGGGCACAGATACGCAGTATTTT. This translates into CASSKNRLGGTDTQYF.

J is TRBJ1-1 and V is TRBV19; no reliable D call. CDR3 size: 15 residues. With 2 bases removed from V and 0 bases from J, the gap between germline ends came to 10 bases. Germline CDR1 and CDR2: LNHDA and SQIVND (reference sequence). As DNA, the CDR3 is TGTGCCAGTAGTATACTTCTAACTTTGAACACTGAAGCTTTCTTT. It specifies CASSILLTLNTEAFF.

This sequence joins TRBV5-4 and TRBJ2-5, with D maybe TRBD2 (6 bases). This CDR3 is built from 16 residues. Trimming took off 5 bases at V and 3 bases at J, with 20 bases between the two ends. The germline V gene has CDR1 SGHNT and CDR2 YYREEE (reference sequence). CDR3: CASSSPGLHSKETQYF. The CDR3 coding sequence is TGTGCCAGCAGTTCGCCGGGACTCCATTCAAAAGAGACCCAGTACTTC.

The gene calls are TRBV6-1 and TRBJ1-1; D call uncertain. The V end was cut by 1 base, the J end by 0 bases, with 6 bases between. CDR1 and CDR2 from the germline V gene are MNHNS and SASEGT. The CDR3 totals 14 residues. CDR3 coding DNA: TGTGCCAGCAGTGAAGTCCCCATGAACACTGAAGCTTTCTTT. Translated, it gives CASSEVPMNTEAFF.

The chain carries TRBV6-1 and TRBJ1-2, with D hard to call. V gave up 1 base and J gave up 2 bases, with 8 bases separating them. The CDR3 sequence is 14 residues long. Germline V CDR1 and CDR2: MNHNS, SASEGT. The CDR3 region has the DNA TGTGCCAGCAGTGAAGTAGGAGGGAACTATGGCTACACCTTC. Translating gives CASSEVGGNYGYTF.

This chain joins TRBV15 and TRBJ1-1, with D possibly being TRBD1 (5 bases). CDR1 is LNHNV and CDR2 is YYDKDF in the germline V gene (reference sequence). The CDR3 is 13 residues long. Trimming removed 0 bases at V and 7 bases at J, with 9 bases between. The CDR3 sequence is CATSREVGLEAFF. Here the CDR3 DNA reads TGTGCCACCAGCAGAGAGGTGGGGCTTGAAGCTTTCTTT. Full variable domain (remainder filled in from reference TRBV15 and TRBJ1-1): DAMVIQNPRYQVTQFGKPVTLSCSQTLNHNVMYWYQQKSSQAPKLLFHYYDKDFNNEADTPDNFQSRRPNTSFCFLDIRSPGLGDTAMYLCATSREVGLEAFFGQGTRLTVV.

The gene calls are TRBV7-9 and TRBJ2-1; maybe TRBD2 (6 bases). Trimming stripped 5 bases from V and 13 bases from J, with 27 bases between. The CDR3 runs 16 residues. CDR1 and CDR2 from the germline V gene are SEHNR and FQNEAQ (reference sequence). In DNA form, the CDR3 reads TGTGCCAGCAGCGTCTGGACTACCACCCAAGCCGGGGAACAGTTCTTC. As protein: CASSVWTTTQAGEQFF. The entire variable domain, with the rest obtained from reference TRBV7-9 and TRBJ2-1, is as follows: DTGVSQNPRHKITKRGQNVTFRCDPISEHNRLYWYRQTLGQGPEFLTYFQNEAQLEKSRLLSDRFSAERPKGSFSTLEIQRTEQGDSAMYLCASSVWTTTQAGEQFFGPGTRLTVL.

The V call is TRBV4-2, the J call TRBJ1-1; D might be TRBD1 (6 bases). This CDR3 is 19 amino acids long. The germline gives CDR1 LGHNA, CDR2 YNFKEQ. Trimming took off 0 bases at V and 0 bases at J, with 20 bases between the two ends. CDR3 sequence (DNA): TGTGCCAGCAGCCAAGACTGGCATCCAGGGGCAGCCGTGAACACTGAAGCTTTCTTT. Translated, it gives CASSQDWHPGAAVNTEAFF.

This clone was seen a handful of times. CDR3 residues: CASRSAGYNEQFF. The CDR3 region has the DNA TGCGCCAGCCGCTCAGCGGGGTACAATGAGCAGTTCTTC. The chain carries TRBV5-1 and TRBJ2-1; the match to TRBD2 covers 7 bases. V trimming: 7 bases; J trimming: 4 bases; junction bases outside the gene matches: 5. The CDR3 sequence is 13 residues long. Germline V gene lookup returns CDR1 SGHRS and CDR2 YFSETQ.

The V call is TRBV6-1, the J call TRBJ1-2; D is perhaps TRBD1 (5 bases). CDR3 length equals 13 residues. Per germline, CDR1 MNHNS and CDR2 SASEGT. V lost 6 bases and J 3 bases, leaving 11 bases between the germline ends. This chain's CDR3 is CASSRRGDYGYTF. DNA of the CDR3: TGTGCCAGCAGCCGGAGGGGAGACTATGGCTACACCTTC.

This rearrangement joins TRBV5-1 to TRBJ1-6; 7 bases agree with TRBD1. The germline gives CDR1 SGHRS, CDR2 YFSETQ. The CDR3 extends over 17 amino acids. J lost 0 bases, V lost 2 bases, and 5 bases had no gene match. The CDR3 region is CASSFGQASSYNSPLHF. The CDR3 nucleotides are TGCGCCAGCAGCTTCGGACAGGCGAGCTCCTATAATTCACCCCTCCACTTT. The full variable domain, completed using reference TRBV5-1 and TRBJ1-6, is KAGVTQTPRYLIKTRGQQVTLSCSPISGHRSVSWYQQTPGQGLQFLFEYFSETQRNKGNFPGRFSGRQFSNSRSEMNVSTLELGDSALYLCASSFGQASSYNSPLHFGNGTRLTVT.

V gene TRBV5-6 combines with J gene TRBJ2-7; D is uncertain. The CDR3 runs to 14 residues. CDR1 is SGHDT and CDR2 is YYEEEE in the germline V gene. V dropped 1 base and J dropped 4 bases, with 12 bases sitting between them. DNA of the CDR3: TGTGCCAGCAGCTTGACCAGCGCTGATTACGAGCAGTACTTC. Translation: CASSLTSADYEQYF.

The chain is built from TRBV7-9 and TRBJ2-7; 9 bases agree with TRBD1. With V trimmed by 5 bases and J by 5 bases, 10 bases remained unmatched. This CDR3 has 15 amino acids. Germline-derived CDR1 and CDR2 are SEHNR and FQNEAQ (reference sequence). This chain's CDR3 is CASSPPGTGSHEQYF. The CDR3 DNA is TGTGCCAGCAGCCCGCCCGGGACAGGGTCCCACGAGCAGTACTTC.

V is TRBV29-1 and J is TRBJ1-5; D gene ambiguous. The germline gives CDR1 SQVTM, CDR2 ANQGSEA. The germline V and J ends were trimmed by 8 bases and 11 bases, with 16 bases remaining between them. The CDR3 is made up of 11 amino acids. CDR3 amino acids: CSSREGEAQHF. DNA of the CDR3: TGCAGCTCCCGTGAGGGTGAGGCCCAGCATTTT.

J is TRBJ2-3 and V is TRBV11-1, with TRBD1 matching over 10 bases. This CDR3 is built from 16 residues. In germline, CDR1 is SGHAT, CDR2 FQDESV (reference sequence). J lost 6 bases, V lost 5 bases, and 11 bases had no gene match. In nucleotides, the CDR3 is TGTGCCAGCAGCGCACCGGGACAGGGGTTTAGGGATACGCAGTATTTT. This codes for CASSAPGQGFRDTQYF.

The chain has TRBV28 and TRBJ1-2, with 8 bases identical to TRBD1. Germline assignment: CDR1 MDHEN and CDR2 SYDVKM. The V and J ends lost 1 base and 8 bases, in that order; junction bases with no gene match: 3. The CDR3 consists of 13 residues. This CDR3 is CASSLSGGRGYTF. CDR3 DNA: TGTGCCAGCAGTTTATCAGGGGGCAGAGGCTACACCTTC.

As DNA, the CDR3 is TGTGCCAGCAGTTTCGACTGGGAGTCCTATAATTCACCCCTCCACTTT. This sequence encodes CASSFDWESYNSPLHF. The chain joins TRBV7-2 to TRBJ1-6; D ambiguous. CDR3 length: 16 residues. Trimming removed 6 bases from V and 1 base from J, with 13 bases in between. The germline V gene encodes CDR1 SGHTA and CDR2 FQGNSA. Together with reference TRBV7-2 and TRBJ1-6, the CDR3 gives the full variable domain: GAGVSQSPSNKVTEKGKDVELRCDPISGHTALYWYRQSLGQGLEFLIYFQGNSAPDKSGLPSDRFSAERTGGSVSTLTIQRTQQEDSAVYLCASSFDWESYNSPLHFGNGTRLTVT.

The chain is built from TRBV9 and TRBJ2-2, with D possibly TRBD1 on 6 matching bases. This CDR3 comprises 14 residues. With 0 bases removed from V and 5 bases from J, the gap between germline ends came to 8 bases. CDR1 is SGDLS, CDR2 YYNGEE, per germline. Written as DNA, the CDR3 is TGTGCCAGCAGCGTAGGGCAGGGGACCGGGGAGCTGTTTTTT. It is translated as CASSVGQGTGELFF.

The V and J genes are TRBV5-1 and TRBJ2-7; the match to TRBD1 covers 9 bases. The germline V gene has CDR1 SGHRS and CDR2 YFSETQ. V gave up 3 bases and J gave up 9 bases; unmatched junction bases: 10. This CDR3 is 14 amino acids long. CDR3 amino acids: CASSWGDRASWQYF. CDR3 DNA: TGCGCCAGCAGCTGGGGGGACAGGGCCTCCTGGCAGTACTTC. Drawing the rest from reference TRBV5-1 and TRBJ2-7, the complete variable domain is KAGVTQTPRYLIKTRGQQVTLSCSPISGHRSVSWYQQTPGQGLQFLFEYFSETQRNKGNFPGRFSGRQFSNSRSEMNVSTLELGDSALYLCASSWGDRASWQYFGPGTRLTVT.

The V and J genes are TRBV4-1 and TRBJ2-5, with D possibly TRBD2 on 6 matching bases. The length of the CDR3 is 17 residues. Per germline, CDR1 MGHRA and CDR2 YSYEKL. Trimming shortened V by 4 bases and J by 5 bases, and 23 bases separated the two germline ends. The CDR3 region has the DNA TGCGCCAGCAGCCTAAACCCCGGGACTTCAGAGAGGGAGACCCAGTACTTC. It specifies CASSLNPGTSERETQYF.

This clone has more than one count but fewer than ten. This chain connects TRBV13 to TRBJ2-7; TRBD1 might be the D (6 bases). The germline gives CDR1 PRHDT, CDR2 FYEKMQ (reference sequence). V was clipped by 0 bases and J by 4 bases, with 7 bases between them. The CDR3 consists of 13 residues. In DNA, the CDR3 is TGTGCCAGCAGCTTAGGCAGGGGTTACGAGCAGTACTTC. This translates into CASSLGRGYEQYF.

The chain has TRBV5-1 and TRBJ2-5, with 9 bases lining up with TRBD2. The assigned J gene may be wrong: the sequence end matches TRBJ2-7 better. This CDR3 is 16 amino acids long. Germline values: CDR1 SGHRS, CDR2 YFSETQ. CDR3 sequence (DNA): TGCGCCAGCAGCTTGCCAAGCGGGGGGACGGCAGGCGAGCAGTACTTC. It is translated as CASSLPSGGTAGEQYF.